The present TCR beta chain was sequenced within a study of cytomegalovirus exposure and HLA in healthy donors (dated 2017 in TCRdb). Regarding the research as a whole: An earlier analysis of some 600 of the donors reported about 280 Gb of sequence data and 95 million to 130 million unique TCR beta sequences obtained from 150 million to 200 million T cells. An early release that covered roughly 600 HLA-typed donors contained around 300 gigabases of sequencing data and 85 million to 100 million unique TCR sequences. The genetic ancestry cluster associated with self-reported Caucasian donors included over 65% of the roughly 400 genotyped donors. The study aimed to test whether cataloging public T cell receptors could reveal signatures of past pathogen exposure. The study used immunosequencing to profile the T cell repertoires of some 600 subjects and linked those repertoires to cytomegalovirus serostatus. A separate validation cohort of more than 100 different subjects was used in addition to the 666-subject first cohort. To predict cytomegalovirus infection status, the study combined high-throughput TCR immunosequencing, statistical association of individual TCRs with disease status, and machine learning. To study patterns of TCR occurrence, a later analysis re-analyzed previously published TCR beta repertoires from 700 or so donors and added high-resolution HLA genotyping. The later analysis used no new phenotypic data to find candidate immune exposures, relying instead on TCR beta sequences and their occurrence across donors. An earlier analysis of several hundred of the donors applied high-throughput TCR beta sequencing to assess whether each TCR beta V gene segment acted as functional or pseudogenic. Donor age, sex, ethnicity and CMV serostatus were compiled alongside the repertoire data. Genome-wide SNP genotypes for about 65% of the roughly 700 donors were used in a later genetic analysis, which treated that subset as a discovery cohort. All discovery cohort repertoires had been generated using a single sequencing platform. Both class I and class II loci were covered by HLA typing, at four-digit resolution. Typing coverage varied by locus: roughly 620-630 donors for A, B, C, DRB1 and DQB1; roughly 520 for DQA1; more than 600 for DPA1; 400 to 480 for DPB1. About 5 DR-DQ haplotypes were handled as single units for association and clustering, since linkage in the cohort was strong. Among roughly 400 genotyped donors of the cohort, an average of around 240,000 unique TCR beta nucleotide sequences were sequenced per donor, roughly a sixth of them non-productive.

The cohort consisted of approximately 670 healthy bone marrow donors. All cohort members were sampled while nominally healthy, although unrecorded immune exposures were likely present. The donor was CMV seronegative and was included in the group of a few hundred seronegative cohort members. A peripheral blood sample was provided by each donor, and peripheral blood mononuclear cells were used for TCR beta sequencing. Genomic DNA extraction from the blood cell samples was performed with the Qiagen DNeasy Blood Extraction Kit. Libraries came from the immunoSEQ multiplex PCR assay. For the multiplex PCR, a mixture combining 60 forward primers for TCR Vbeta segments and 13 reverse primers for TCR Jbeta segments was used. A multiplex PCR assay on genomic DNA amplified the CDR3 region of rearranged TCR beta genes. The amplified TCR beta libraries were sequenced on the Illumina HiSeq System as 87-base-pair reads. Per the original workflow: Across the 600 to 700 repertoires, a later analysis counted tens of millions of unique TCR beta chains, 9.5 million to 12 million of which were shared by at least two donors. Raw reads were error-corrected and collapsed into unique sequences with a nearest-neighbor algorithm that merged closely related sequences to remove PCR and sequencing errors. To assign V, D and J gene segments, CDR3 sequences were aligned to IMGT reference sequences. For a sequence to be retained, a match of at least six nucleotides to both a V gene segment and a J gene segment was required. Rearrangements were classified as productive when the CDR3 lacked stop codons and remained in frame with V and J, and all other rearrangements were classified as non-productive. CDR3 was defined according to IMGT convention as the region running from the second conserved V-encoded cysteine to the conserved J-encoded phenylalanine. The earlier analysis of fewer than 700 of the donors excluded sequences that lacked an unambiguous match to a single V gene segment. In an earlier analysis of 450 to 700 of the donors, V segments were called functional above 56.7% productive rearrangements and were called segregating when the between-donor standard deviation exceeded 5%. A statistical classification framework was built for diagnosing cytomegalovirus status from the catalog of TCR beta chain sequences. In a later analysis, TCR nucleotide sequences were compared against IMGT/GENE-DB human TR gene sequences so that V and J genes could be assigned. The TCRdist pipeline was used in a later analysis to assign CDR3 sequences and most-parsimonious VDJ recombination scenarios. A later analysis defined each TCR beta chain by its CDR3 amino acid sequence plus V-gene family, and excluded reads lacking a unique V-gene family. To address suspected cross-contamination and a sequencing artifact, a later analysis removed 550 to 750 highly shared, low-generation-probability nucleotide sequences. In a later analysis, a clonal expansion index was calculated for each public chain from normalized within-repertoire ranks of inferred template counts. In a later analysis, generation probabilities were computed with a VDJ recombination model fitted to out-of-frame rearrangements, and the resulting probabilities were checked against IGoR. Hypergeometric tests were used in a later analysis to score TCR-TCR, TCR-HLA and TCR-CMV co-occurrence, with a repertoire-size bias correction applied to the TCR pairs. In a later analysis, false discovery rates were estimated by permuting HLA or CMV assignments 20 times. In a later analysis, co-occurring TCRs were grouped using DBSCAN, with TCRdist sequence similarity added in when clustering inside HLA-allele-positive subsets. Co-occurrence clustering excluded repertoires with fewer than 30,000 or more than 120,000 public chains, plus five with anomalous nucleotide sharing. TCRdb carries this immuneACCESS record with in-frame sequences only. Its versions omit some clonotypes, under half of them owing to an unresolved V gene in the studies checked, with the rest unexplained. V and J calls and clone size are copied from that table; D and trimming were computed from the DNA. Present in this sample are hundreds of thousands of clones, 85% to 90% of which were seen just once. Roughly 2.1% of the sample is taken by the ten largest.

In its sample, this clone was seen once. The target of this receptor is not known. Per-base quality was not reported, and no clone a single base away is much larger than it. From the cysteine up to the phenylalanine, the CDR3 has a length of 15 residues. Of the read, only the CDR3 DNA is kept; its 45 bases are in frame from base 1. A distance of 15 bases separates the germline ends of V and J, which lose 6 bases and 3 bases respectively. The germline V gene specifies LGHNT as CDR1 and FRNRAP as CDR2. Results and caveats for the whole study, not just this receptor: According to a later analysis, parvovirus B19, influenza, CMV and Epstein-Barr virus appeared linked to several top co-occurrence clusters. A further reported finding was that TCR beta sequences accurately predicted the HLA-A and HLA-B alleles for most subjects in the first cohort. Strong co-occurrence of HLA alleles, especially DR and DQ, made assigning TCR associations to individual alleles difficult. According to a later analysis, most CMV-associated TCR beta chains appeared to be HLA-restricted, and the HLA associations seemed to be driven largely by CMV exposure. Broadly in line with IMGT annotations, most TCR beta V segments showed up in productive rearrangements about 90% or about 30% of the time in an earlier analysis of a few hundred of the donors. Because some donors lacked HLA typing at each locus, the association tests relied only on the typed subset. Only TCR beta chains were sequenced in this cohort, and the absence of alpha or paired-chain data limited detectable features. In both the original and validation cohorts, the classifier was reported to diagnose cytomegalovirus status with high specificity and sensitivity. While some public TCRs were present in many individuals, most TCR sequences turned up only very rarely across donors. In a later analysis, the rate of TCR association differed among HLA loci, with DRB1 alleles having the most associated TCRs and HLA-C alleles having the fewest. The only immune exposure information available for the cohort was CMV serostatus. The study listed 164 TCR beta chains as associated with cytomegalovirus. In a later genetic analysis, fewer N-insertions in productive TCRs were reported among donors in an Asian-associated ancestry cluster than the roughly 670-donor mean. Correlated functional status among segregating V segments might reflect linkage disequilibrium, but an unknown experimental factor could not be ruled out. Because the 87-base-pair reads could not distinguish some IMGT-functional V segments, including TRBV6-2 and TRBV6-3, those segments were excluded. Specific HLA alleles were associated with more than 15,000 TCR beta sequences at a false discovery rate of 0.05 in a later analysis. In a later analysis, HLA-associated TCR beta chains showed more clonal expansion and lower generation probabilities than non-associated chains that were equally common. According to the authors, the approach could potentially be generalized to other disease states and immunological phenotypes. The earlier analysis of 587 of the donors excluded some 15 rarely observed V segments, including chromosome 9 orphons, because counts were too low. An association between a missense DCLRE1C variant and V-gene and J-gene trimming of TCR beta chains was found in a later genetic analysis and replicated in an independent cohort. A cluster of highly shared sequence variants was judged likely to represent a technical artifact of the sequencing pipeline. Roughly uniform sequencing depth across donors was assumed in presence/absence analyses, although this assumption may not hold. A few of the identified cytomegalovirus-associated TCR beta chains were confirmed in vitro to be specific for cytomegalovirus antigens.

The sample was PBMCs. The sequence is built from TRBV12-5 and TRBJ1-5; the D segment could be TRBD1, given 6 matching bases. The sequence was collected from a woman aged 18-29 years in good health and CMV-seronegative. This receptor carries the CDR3 CASGPDRLNNQPQHF. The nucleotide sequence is TGTGCTAGTGGACCTGACAGGCTAAACAATCAGCCCCAGCATTTT.